A single sample gave rise to the 8 T cell receptor beta chains below, sequenced in a study of T cell responses to AZD1222 COVID-19 vaccine. Produced via immunoSEQ multiplex PCR; TCRdb's table is partial and in-frame only. The data hold about 120,000 clones, with 88% observed a single time. Sequencing was performed on peripheral blood, taken 28 days after the second AZD1222 dose. Receptors were obtained from an adult who received the AZD1222 COVID-19 vaccine.

The rearrangement uses TRBV4-2 and TRBJ2-5, with 9 nucleotides matching TRBD2. V was clipped by 2 bases and J by 5 bases; unmatched bases: 9. The germline V gene encodes CDR1 LGHNA and CDR2 YNFKEQ. This CDR3 contains 16 residues. CDR3 sequence reads: CASSQSSTSGGETQYF. The CDR3 coding sequence is TGTGCCAGCAGCCAATCCTCGACTAGCGGCGGCGAGACCCAGTACTTC.

The chain employs TRBV7-8 and TRBJ1-4; D is unclear. Trimming left V 3 bases short and J 7 bases short, with 6 bases between. Germline assignment: CDR1 SGHVS and CDR2 FQNEAQ. There are 12 residues in the CDR3. The CDR3 here is CASSLEVEKLFF. In DNA form, the CDR3 reads TGTGCCAGCAGCTTGGAGGTTGAAAAACTGTTTTTT. Combining the CDR3 with reference TRBV7-8 and TRBJ1-4 gives the whole variable domain GAGVSQSPRYKVAKRGQDVALRCDPISGHVSLFWYQQALGQGPEFLTYFQNEAQLDKSGLPSDRFFAERPEGSVSTLKIQRTQQEDSAVYLCASSLEVEKLFFGSGTQLSVL.

The rearrangement joins TRBV11-1 to TRBJ2-4, with unresolved D. Germline values: CDR1 SGHAT, CDR2 FQDESV (reference sequence). This CDR3 region has 13 residues. With 1 base removed from V and 15 bases from J, the gap between germline ends came to 16 bases. In DNA, the CDR3 is TGTGCCAGCAGCTTAGGGCCCCCGAATGATCGGTACTTC. The encoded protein is CASSLGPPNDRYF. Drawing the rest from reference TRBV11-1 and TRBJ2-4, the complete variable domain is EAEVAQSPRYKITEKSQAVAFWCDPISGHATLYWYRQILGQGPELLVQFQDESVVDDSQLPKDRFSAERLKGVDSTLKIQPAELGDSAMYLCASSLGPPNDRYFGAGTRLSVL.

This chain uses TRBV6-5 with TRBJ1-5; D not resolved. The ends were cut back, 10 bases at V and 0 bases at J, with 13 bases in the middle. Germline CDR1 MNHEY, CDR2 SVGAGI. The CDR3 runs to 14 residues. CDR3 in amino acids: CANSPLDSNQPQHF. Written as DNA, the CDR3 is TGTGCCAACTCTCCGCTGGATAGCAATCAGCCCCAGCATTTT.

V gene TRBV19 combines with J gene TRBJ2-5; a possible D gene is TRBD1 (5 bases). The length of the CDR3 is 14 residues. Germline lookup yields CDR1 LNHDA and CDR2 SQIVND (reference sequence). Trimming pared 1 base from V and 1 base from J, leaving 7 bases between. The CDR3 sequence is CASSIGRGQETQYF. CDR3 nucleotides: TGTGCCAGTAGTATAGGTAGGGGCCAAGAGACCCAGTACTTC.

The V and J genes are TRBV7-7 and TRBJ1-1; 11 bases agree with TRBD1. CDR3 length equals 13 residues. CDR1 and CDR2 from the germline V gene are SSHAT and FNYEAQ (reference sequence). The CDR3 region is CASARDRGTEAFF. The DNA of the CDR3 is TGTGCTAGTGCCCGGGACAGGGGGACTGAAGCTTTCTTT.

The V gene is TRBV27, the J gene TRBJ2-7; possibly TRBD1 for D (6 bases). Per germline, CDR1 MNHEY and CDR2 SMNVEV (reference sequence). Trimming stripped 2 bases from V and 3 bases from J, with 14 bases between. The CDR3 totals 15 residues. This chain's CDR3 is CASSLRTWGHYEQYF. The CDR3 DNA sequence: TGTGCCAGCAGTTTAAGGACCTGGGGACACTACGAGCAGTACTTC.

The rearrangement joins TRBV7-2 to TRBJ2-5; TRBD1 aligns across 7 bases. This CDR3 comprises 16 residues. Germline CDR1 SGHTA, CDR2 FQGNSA. V shed 1 base, J shed 4 bases, and the junction held 9 bases outside the gene matches. This CDR3 reads CASSLGRQGPGETQYF. CDR3 nucleotides: TGTGCCAGCAGCTTAGGAAGACAGGGTCCTGGAGAGACCCAGTACTTC.